A single sample gave rise to the 5 T cell receptor beta chains below, sequenced in a study of T cells after somatic rescue of genetic block. Profiling relied on immunoSEQ multiplex PCR, and the TCRdb table lists in-frame clones only, not all of them. The table shows 70,000 or so clones, with about nine tenths occurring only once. Specimen: peripheral blood mononuclear cells (PBMCs). These receptors all stem from a middle-aged man.

Only one count was recorded for this clone. The V call is TRBV7-8, the J call TRBJ2-1, with D unresolved. V lost 1 base and J lost 12, with 10 bases in between. This CDR3 is 12 amino acids long. The germline V gene has CDR1 SGHVS and CDR2 FQNEAQ. The CDR3: CASSLVLGGQFF. The CDR3 DNA sequence: TGTGCCAGCAGCTTAGTCTTGGGTGGGCAGTTCTTC.

The chain couples TRBV18 to TRBJ2-5, with 8 bases matching TRBD2. V trimming: 2 bases; J trimming: 5 bases; junction bases outside the gene matches: 4. Per germline, CDR1 KGHSH and CDR2 LQKENI. The CDR3 is made up of 14 amino acids. The CDR3 loop reads CASSPTGGRETQYF. The CDR3, as DNA: TGTGCCAGCTCACCAACGGGAGGGCGGGAGACCCAGTACTTC.

The V call is TRBV11-1, the J call TRBJ2-7; tentative D call: TRBD2 (7 bases). The CDR3 has 16 amino acids. Trimming cost V 5 bases and J 5 bases, with 22 bases left between them. Germline lookup yields CDR1 SGHAT and CDR2 FQDESV (reference sequence). The CDR3: CASSQRGGGTGNEQYF. In nucleotides, the CDR3 is TGTGCCAGCAGCCAGAGGGGCGGGGGCACGGGGAACGAGCAGTACTTC.

The V and J genes are TRBV5-8 and TRBJ1-5; no clear D. V was shortened by 5 bases and J by 0 bases, with 9 bases between the two germline ends. Germline CDR1 is SGHTS and CDR2 is YDEGEE. The CDR3 loop spans 14 amino acids. DNA for the CDR3: TGTGCCAGCAGGAGGAGGTATAGCAATCAGCCCCAGCATTTT. Its translation: CASRRRYSNQPQHF.

The chain combines TRBV5-8 with TRBJ2-5; D might be TRBD1 (6 bases). V was trimmed by 0 bases and J by 4 bases, leaving 7 bases between them. The germline V gene encodes CDR1 SGHTS and CDR2 YDEGEE. This CDR3 is 13 amino acids long. The CDR3 protein is CASSLDRVETQYF. CDR3 in DNA: TGTGCCAGCAGCTTGGACAGGGTAGAGACCCAGTACTTC.